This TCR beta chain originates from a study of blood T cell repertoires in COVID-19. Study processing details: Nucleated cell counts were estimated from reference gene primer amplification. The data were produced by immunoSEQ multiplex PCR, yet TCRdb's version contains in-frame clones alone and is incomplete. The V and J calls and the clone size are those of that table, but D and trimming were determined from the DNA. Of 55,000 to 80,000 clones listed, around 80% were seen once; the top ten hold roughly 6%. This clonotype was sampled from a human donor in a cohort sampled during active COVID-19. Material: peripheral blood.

The CDR3 spells CASALPDRLDTGELFF. The CDR3 bases are TGTGCCAGCGCTCTACCGGACAGGTTGGACACCGGGGAGCTGTTTTTT. The chain is built from TRBV5-4 and TRBJ2-2; 7 nucleotides align to TRBD1. The V gene end was trimmed by 7 bases and the J gene end by 3 bases; junction bases not matched to a gene: 12. Germline V CDR1 and CDR2: SGHNT, YYREEE (reference sequence). The CDR3 totals 16 residues.